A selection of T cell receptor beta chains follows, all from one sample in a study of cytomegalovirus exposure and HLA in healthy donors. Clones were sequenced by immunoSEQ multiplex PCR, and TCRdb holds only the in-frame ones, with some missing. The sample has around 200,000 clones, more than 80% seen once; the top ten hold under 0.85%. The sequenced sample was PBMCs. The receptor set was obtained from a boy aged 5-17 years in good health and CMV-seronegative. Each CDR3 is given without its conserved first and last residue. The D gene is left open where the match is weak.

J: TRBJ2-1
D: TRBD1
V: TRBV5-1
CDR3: ASGISTGGTDEQF

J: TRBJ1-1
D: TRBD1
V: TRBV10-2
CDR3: ASSVTGQSTEAF

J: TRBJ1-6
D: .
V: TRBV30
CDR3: AWSDVTVNSPLH

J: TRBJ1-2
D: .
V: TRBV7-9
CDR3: ASSPHFSGGRGTGGYT

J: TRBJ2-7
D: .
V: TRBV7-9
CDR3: ASSARGVGYEQY

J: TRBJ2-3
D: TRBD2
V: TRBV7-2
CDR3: ASSLRVGEGRADTQY

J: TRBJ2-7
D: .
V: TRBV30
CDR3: AWEDSYEQY

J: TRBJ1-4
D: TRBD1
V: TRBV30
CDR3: VWSLILTTGGGEKLF

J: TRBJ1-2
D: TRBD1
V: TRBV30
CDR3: AWTRDRGVGYT

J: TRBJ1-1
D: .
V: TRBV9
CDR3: ASSVEGRGLAEAF

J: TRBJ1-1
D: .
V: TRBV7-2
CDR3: ASSLGTPVGTEAF

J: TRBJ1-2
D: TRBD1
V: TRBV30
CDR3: AWRGQSNYGYT

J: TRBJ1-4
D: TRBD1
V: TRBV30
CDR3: AWNRQGTGEKLF

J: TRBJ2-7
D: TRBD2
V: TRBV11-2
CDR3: ASSLGLAGGRLSYEQY

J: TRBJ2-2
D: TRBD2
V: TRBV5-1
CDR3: ASSFSGRSNTGELF

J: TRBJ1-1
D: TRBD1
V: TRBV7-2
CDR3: ASSLGDSQSTEAF

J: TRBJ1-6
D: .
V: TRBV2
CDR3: ASSFPRSLH

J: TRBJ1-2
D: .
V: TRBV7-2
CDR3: ASRKGGGGSNYGYT

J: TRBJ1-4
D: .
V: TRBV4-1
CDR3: ASSQVVWGEARKLF

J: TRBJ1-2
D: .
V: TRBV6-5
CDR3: ASSSSRAYNGYT

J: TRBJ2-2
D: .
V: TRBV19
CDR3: ASTRDSAIGGELF

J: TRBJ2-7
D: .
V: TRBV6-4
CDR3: ASSDTPPVEAHQSSRDEQY

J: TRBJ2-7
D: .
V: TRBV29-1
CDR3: SVAGVEYGYEQY

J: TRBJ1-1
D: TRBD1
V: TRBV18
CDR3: ASSPSGQGTGTEAF

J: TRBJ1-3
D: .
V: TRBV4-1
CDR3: ASSQDADSILNTIY

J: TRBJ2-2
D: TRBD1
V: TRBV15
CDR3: ATSRDRAVDRGETGELF

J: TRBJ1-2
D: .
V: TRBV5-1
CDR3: ASSLRPPAGGYT

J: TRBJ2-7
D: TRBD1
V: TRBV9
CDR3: ASSVGTGETWEQY

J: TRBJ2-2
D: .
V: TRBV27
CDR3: ASSLRLTGELF

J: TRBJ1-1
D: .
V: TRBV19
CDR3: ASSIGRLDEAF

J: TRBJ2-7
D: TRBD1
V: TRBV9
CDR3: ASSTLGAGGMYEQY

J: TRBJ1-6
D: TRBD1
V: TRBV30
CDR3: AWSVQGSYNSPLH

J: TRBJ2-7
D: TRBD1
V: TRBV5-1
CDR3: ASSSGTAASYEQY

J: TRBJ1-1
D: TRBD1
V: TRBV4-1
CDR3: ASRQGEYTEAF

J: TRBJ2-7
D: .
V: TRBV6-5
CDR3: ASARSLPEQY

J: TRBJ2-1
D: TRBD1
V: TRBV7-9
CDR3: ASSLDRDRAYNEQF

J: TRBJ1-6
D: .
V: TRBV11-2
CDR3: ASSLAGGPNSPLH

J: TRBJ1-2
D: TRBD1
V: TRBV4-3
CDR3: ASSQGRTGSVGYT

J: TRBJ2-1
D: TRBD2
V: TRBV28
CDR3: ASSSPSRGVNEQF

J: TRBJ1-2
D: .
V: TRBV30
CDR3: AWSVGESYT

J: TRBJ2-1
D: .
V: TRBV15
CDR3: ATSRGLEDWNEQF